This entry describes one T cell receptor beta chain. This sample was included in a study of control samples from healthy donors and cancer patients. Assay: immunoSEQ multiplex PCR; the TCRdb copy retains only in-frame clones and omits some. The sample has fewer than 95,000 clones, 86% seen once; the top ten hold roughly 1.3%. CDR1 is PRHDT and CDR2 is FYEKMQ in the germline V gene (reference sequence). J was trimmed by 4 bases and V by 5 bases; bases with no gene match: 11. This CDR3 spans 15 amino acids. Sequenced: blood. The receptor was isolated from a woman aged 50 to 60 in good health. The chain combines TRBV13 with TRBJ2-7; 7 nucleotides line up with TRBD1. The CDR3 sequence: CASSPGQRVSYEQYF. In DNA form, the CDR3 reads TGTGCCAGCAGCCCGGGACAGAGAGTTTCATACGAGCAGTACTTC.